This T cell receptor (beta chain) comes out of a study of cytomegalovirus exposure and HLA in healthy donors (dated by TCRdb to 2016 to 2017). General notes on the study: An earlier analysis of 587 of the donors reported approximately 260 Gb of sequence data and around 100 million unique TCR beta sequences obtained from about 170 million T cells. Among the roughly 400 genotyped donors, approximately 76% belonged to the genetic ancestry cluster associated with self-reported Caucasian donors. The T cell repertoires of about 700 subjects were profiled by immunosequencing and related to cytomegalovirus serostatus. All discovery cohort repertoires had been generated using a single sequencing platform. Typing coverage differed by locus: A, B, C, DRB1 and DQB1 were typed in about 629-640 donors, DQA1 in 522, DPA1 in roughly 590, and DPB1 in just under 490. Because of strong linkage in the cohort, roughly 5 DR-DQ haplotypes were treated as single units for association and clustering. Along with the approximately 700-subject first cohort, a separate validation cohort of over a hundred different subjects was used. On average, 235,054 unique TCR beta nucleotide sequences were sequenced per donor among about 400 genotyped donors of the cohort, with 15% to 20% of those sequences being non-productive. HLA typing included class I and class II loci at four-digit resolution. An earlier analysis of some 500 of the donors used high-throughput TCR beta sequencing to judge whether each TCR beta V gene segment behaved as functional or pseudogenic. Rather than using new phenotypic data, the later analysis identified candidate immune exposures from TCR beta sequences and from how often those sequences occurred across donors. A later analysis re-analyzed previously published TCR beta repertoires from 666 donors and added high-resolution HLA genotyping to study TCR occurrence patterns. A later genetic analysis took genome-wide SNP genotypes for 398 of the 666 donors and used that subset as a discovery cohort. Alongside the repertoire data, information on donor age, sex, ethnicity and CMV serostatus was compiled. An early release that covered some 640 HLA-typed donors contained approximately 300 gigabases of sequencing data and 70 million to 100 million unique TCR sequences. The study was designed to test whether signatures of past pathogen exposure could be identified by cataloging public T cell receptors. To predict cytomegalovirus infection status, the study combined high-throughput TCR immunosequencing, statistical association of individual TCRs with disease status, and machine learning. The research as a whole found: In a later analysis, 15,000 to 20,000 TCR beta sequences were associated with specific HLA alleles at a false discovery rate of 0.05. Because some donors lacked HLA typing at each locus, the association tests relied only on the typed subset. The 87-base-pair reads could not distinguish some IMGT-functional V segments, including TRBV6-2 and TRBV6-3, so those segments were excluded. Cytomegalovirus status was reported to be diagnosed by the classifier with high specificity and sensitivity in both the original and validation cohorts. Linkage disequilibrium might explain the correlated functional status among segregating V segments, but an unknown experimental factor could not be ruled out. Assigning TCR associations to individual alleles was difficult when HLA alleles, especially DR and DQ, strongly co-occurred. In a later analysis, the rate of TCR association differed among HLA loci, with DRB1 alleles having the most associated TCRs and HLA-C alleles having the fewest. A total of 150 to 200 TCR beta chains were listed by the study as associated with cytomegalovirus. Because counts were too low, seventeen rarely observed V segments, including chromosome 9 orphons, were excluded from the earlier analysis of a few hundred of the donors. In vitro tests confirmed that a few of the cytomegalovirus-associated TCR beta chains recognize cytomegalovirus antigens. The authors suggested that the approach could potentially be generalized to other disease states and immunological phenotypes. Compared with the approximately 670-donor mean, donors in an Asian-associated ancestry cluster had fewer N-insertions in productive TCRs, according to a later genetic analysis. Broadly in line with IMGT annotations, most TCR beta V segments showed up in productive rearrangements about 87% or about 30% of the time in an earlier analysis of 450 to 750 of the donors. Presence/absence analyses assumed roughly uniform sequencing depth across donors, an assumption that may not hold. Compared with equally common non-associated chains, HLA-associated TCR beta chains in a later analysis were more clonally expanded and had lower generation probabilities. Only TCR beta chains were sequenced in this cohort, and the absence of alpha or paired-chain data limited detectable features. In a later analysis, several top co-occurrence clusters were reported to appear linked to parvovirus B19, influenza, CMV and Epstein-Barr virus. A further reported finding was that TCR beta sequences accurately predicted the HLA-A and HLA-B alleles for most subjects in the first cohort. While some public TCRs were present in many individuals, most TCR sequences turned up only very rarely across donors. Most CMV-associated TCR beta chains appeared to be HLA-restricted in a later analysis, and the HLA associations seemed to be driven largely by CMV exposure. The only immune exposure information available for the cohort was CMV serostatus. The sequencing pipeline was judged likely to have produced a cluster of highly shared sequence variants as a technical artifact. V-gene and J-gene trimming of TCR beta chains was associated with a missense DCLRE1C variant in a later genetic analysis, and the association was replicated in an independent cohort.

For CDR1 and CDR2, the germline V gene (reference sequence) lists GTSNPN and SVGIG. V is cut by 1 base and J by 4 bases, and the space between the germline ends is 16 bases. Taken from cysteine to phenylalanine, the CDR3 has 15 residues. The only DNA kept is the CDR3, 45 bases in frame from the first base. Comments on this clone: Its antigen has not been determined. Base qualities are not at hand, and no much larger clone is one base apart.

The cohort comprised several hundred healthy bone marrow donors. Cohort members were all nominally healthy when sampled, although unrecorded immune exposures were likely present. The donor was CMV seropositive and was included in the group of approximately 300 seropositive cohort members. Every donor gave a peripheral blood sample, and the peripheral blood mononuclear cells from that sample were used for TCR beta sequencing. Genomic DNA was extracted from the blood cell samples with the Qiagen DNeasy Blood Extraction Kit. The method behind the library was the immunoSEQ multiplex PCR assay. A mixture of 60 forward primers for TCR Vbeta segments and 13 reverse primers for TCR Jbeta segments was used in the multiplex PCR. A multiplex PCR assay on genomic DNA amplified the CDR3 region of rearranged TCR beta genes. The Illumina HiSeq System was used to sequence the amplified TCR beta libraries as 87-base-pair reads. In the original analysis: Across the roughly 640 repertoires, a later analysis counted about 81 million unique TCR beta chains, about 10 million of which were shared by at least two donors. To remove PCR and sequencing errors, raw reads were error-corrected and collapsed into unique sequences using a nearest-neighbor algorithm that merged closely related sequences. CDR3 sequences were aligned to IMGT reference sequences to assign V, D and J gene segments. Each retained sequence needed at least a six-nucleotide match to both a V gene segment and a J gene segment. A rearrangement was called productive if the CDR3 had no stop codons and remained in frame with V and J, and every other rearrangement was called non-productive. CDR3 was defined by IMGT convention, running from the second conserved V-encoded cysteine to the conserved J-encoded phenylalanine. Sequences without an unambiguous match to a single V gene segment were excluded from the earlier analysis of 587 of the donors. In an earlier analysis of a few hundred of the donors, a V segment was called functional when productive rearrangements were above 56.7%, and segregating when the standard deviation between donors exceeded 5%. A statistical classification framework was developed to diagnose cytomegalovirus status using the catalog of TCR beta chain sequences. In a later analysis, V and J genes were assigned by comparing TCR nucleotide sequences against IMGT/GENE-DB human TR gene sequences. The TCRdist pipeline was used in a later analysis to assign CDR3 sequences and most-parsimonious VDJ recombination scenarios. In a later analysis, each TCR beta chain was defined by its CDR3 amino acid sequence together with its V-gene family, and reads without a unique V-gene family were excluded. As a way to deal with suspected cross-contamination and a sequencing artifact, a later analysis dropped more than 500 nucleotide sequences that were highly shared and had low generation probability. In a later analysis, a clonal expansion index for each public chain was calculated from normalized within-repertoire ranks of inferred template counts. Generation probabilities in a later analysis came from a VDJ recombination model fitted to out-of-frame rearrangements, and those results were checked against IGoR. In a later analysis, TCR-TCR, TCR-HLA and TCR-CMV co-occurrence was scored with hypergeometric tests, and a repertoire-size bias correction was applied to TCR pairs. False discovery rates were estimated in a later analysis by permuting HLA or CMV assignments 20 times. In a later analysis, co-occurring TCRs were grouped using DBSCAN, with TCRdist sequence similarity added in when clustering inside HLA-allele-positive subsets. Co-occurrence clustering excluded repertoires with fewer than 30,000 or more than 120,000 public chains, plus five with anomalous nucleotide sharing. The source is immuneACCESS, and TCRdb retained only in-frame sequences with V and J called. Part of the clones is not carried over; for the studies checked, unresolved V genes explain less than half of this, and the remainder is unexplained. The V and J calls and clone size are taken from that table; D and trimming were inferred from the DNA. The sample profile shows 150,000 to 200,000 clones; roughly 75% of them were found once. The ten largest clones capture around 8.3% of the sample.

The sequencing input was PBMCs. The rearranged segments are TRBV30 and TRBJ1-2; the D region possibly corresponds to TRBD1 (6 bases align). The receptor's source is a woman between 35 and 50 years old in good health and CMV-seropositive. The CDR3 is CAWSGPGTIAYGYTF. Here is the DNA: TGTGCCTGGAGTGGCCCAGGGACAATCGCCTATGGCTACACCTTC.